This passage covers 14 T cell receptor beta chains from one sample sequenced in a study of T cells in Graves' hyperthyroidism and ophthalmopathy. Amplified TCR beta CDR3 regions came from RNA transcripts. TCR CDR3 regions were first amplified by RT-PCR with HTBI primers. MiXCR, applied by TCRdb to the multiplex PCR reads, yields one record per CDR3 protein. The sample yields about 720,000 distinct CDR3 sequences, approximately 16% seen once. The sequenced sample consisted of blood. The receptors were gathered from a man aged 18 to 29 with Graves' hyperthyroidism.

The gene calls are TRBV29-1 and TRBJ2-5; 13 bases are a match to TRBD2. The CDR3 length is 14 residues. V was clipped by 4 bases and J by 4 bases; unmatched bases: 3. Germline CDR1 reads SQVTM; CDR2 reads ANQGSEA. CDR3 loop: CSVGLAGGRETQYF. The CDR3 DNA reads TGCAGCGTTGGACTAGCGGGAGGCAGAGAGACCCAGTACTTC. The entire variable domain, with the rest obtained from reference TRBV29-1 and TRBJ2-5, is as follows: SAVISQKPSRDICQRGTSLTIQCQVDSQVTMMFWYRQQPGQSLTLIATANQGSEATYESGFVIDKFPISRPNLTFSTLTVSNMSPEDSSIYLCSVGLAGGRETQYFGPGTRLLVL.

This clonotype was seen repeatedly, ten times or more. The chain carries TRBV7-9 and TRBJ2-3; D might be TRBD1 (6 bases). The CDR3 is 14 amino acids. CDR1 SEHNR and CDR2 FQNEAQ come from the germline V gene (reference sequence). Between the trimmed V and J ends, which lost 8 bases and 0 bases, there was a span of 12 bases. The CDR3 region is CASGSRGSTDTQYF. CDR3 bases: TGTGCCAGCGGGTCTAGGGGGAGCACAGATACGCAGTATTTT.

This clonotype was counted between two and nine times. V usage is TRBV5-6 and J usage is TRBJ2-1; 7 positions match TRBD2. The CDR3 is 15 amino acids. With V trimmed by 0 bases and J by 5 bases, 5 bases remained unmatched. Germline CDR1 is SGHDT and CDR2 is YYEEEE. CDR3 in amino acids: CASSLVAGAHNEQFF. DNA of the CDR3: TGTGCCAGCAGCTTGGTTGCGGGAGCTCACAATGAGCAGTTCTTC.

Worth noting for this clonotype: It may be a read error: a sequence one base away is much more abundant. The chain couples TRBV2 to TRBJ1-2, with 8 nucleotides matching TRBD1. The CDR3 is 14 residues long. Germline loops: CDR1 SNHLY, CDR2 FYNNEI. As DNA, the CDR3 is TGTGCCGGCAGATACAGGGGGGGTAACTATGGCTACACCTTC. Protein sequence: CAGRYRGGNYGYTF. Full variable domain (missing parts from reference TRBV2 and TRBJ1-2): EPEVTQTPSHQVTQMGQEVILRCVPISNHLYFYWYRQILGQKVEFLVSFYNNEISEKSEIFDDQFSVERPDGSNFTLKIRSTKLEDSAMYFCAGRYRGGNYGYTFGSGTRLTVV.

Many counts were recorded for this clonotype. The chain links TRBV28 to TRBJ2-1, with 12 bases lining up with TRBD1. The CDR3 contains 14 residues. CDR1 MDHEN and CDR2 SYDVKM come from the germline V gene. V lost 3 bases and J lost 8; bases outside the gene matches: 2. The CDR3: CASSFGTGGDEQFF. The CDR3 DNA is TGTGCCAGCAGTTTCGGGACAGGGGGCGATGAGCAGTTCTTC.

This chain connects TRBV10-1 to TRBJ2-7; the D is unclear. V lost 2 bases to trimming and J lost 9 bases, with 5 bases between them. CDR1 WNHNN and CDR2 SYGVQD come from the germline V gene (reference sequence). This CDR3 spans 10 amino acids. The DNA of the CDR3 is TGCGCCAGCAGTGAGAAGTGGCAGTACTTC. Protein product: CASSEKWQYF.

This clonotype showed up just a few times. V usage is TRBV7-3 and J usage is TRBJ2-2, with D unclear. CDR1 is SGHTA and CDR2 is FQGTGA in the germline V gene. Trimming left V 6 bases short and J 0 bases short, with 14 bases between. The CDR3 is 16 residues long. The CDR3: CASSPRYKANTGELFF. The CDR3 DNA reads as TGTGCCAGCAGTCCGAGATATAAGGCGAACACCGGGGAGCTGTTTTTT.

This rearrangement joins TRBV20-1 to TRBJ2-7; 7 bases are shared with TRBD1. Trimming at V came to 4 bases and at J to 4 bases, leaving 1 base not matched to a gene. The CDR3 consists of 11 residues. Germline-derived CDR1 and CDR2 are DFQATT and SNEGSKA (reference sequence). The CDR3 DNA follows: TGCAGTGCTAAGGACAGGTACGAGCAGTACTTC. Translation gives CSAKDRYEQYF.

This clonotype was detected many times. J is TRBJ2-7 and V is TRBV28; D is possibly TRBD1 (5 bases). CDR3 length: 13 residues. Trimming removed 6 bases at V and 6 bases at J, with 15 bases between. Germline V gene data show CDR1 as MDHEN and CDR2 as SYDVKM. For the CDR3, the DNA is TGTGCCAGCAGCCGCGCCGGGCAGGGCGAGCAGTACTTC. It codes for CASSRAGQGEQYF.

This clonotype was counted between two and nine times. The chain links TRBV29-1 to TRBJ2-1, with D perhaps matching TRBD1 (5 bases). Germline V gene lookup returns CDR1 SQVTM and CDR2 ANQGSEA. The ends were cut back, 7 bases at V and 10 bases at J, with 14 bases in the middle. The CDR3 extends over 11 amino acids. The CDR3 loop reads CSARRGREQFF. The DNA for the CDR3 is TGCAGCGCTCGAAGGGGTAGAGAGCAGTTCTTC.

This rearrangement joins TRBV28 to TRBJ2-4, with a tentative D call TRBD1 (7 bases). V was cut by 10 bases and J by 4 bases, with 14 bases left in between. The CDR3 spans 13 residues. The germline V gene encodes CDR1 MDHEN and CDR2 SYDVKM. The CDR3, as DNA: TGTGCCATCAGGGGGGCCCTTAAAAACATTCAGTACTTC. This translates into CAIRGALKNIQYF.

The table lists this clonotype with many counts. The rearrangement links TRBV18 to TRBJ2-7, with no clear D. The ends were cut back, 5 bases at V and 3 bases at J, with 14 bases in the middle. Germline V gene data show CDR1 as KGHSH and CDR2 as LQKENI. The CDR3 spans 14 residues. The CDR3 coding sequence is TGTGCCAGCTCATCTACGTCCGAGGTCTACGAGCAGTACTTC. It yields the protein CASSSTSEVYEQYF.

This clonotype was seen a handful of times. The J gene is TRBJ1-1, the V gene TRBV7-9; a weak D match, TRBD1 (5 bases). CDR1 is SEHNR, CDR2 FQNEAQ, per germline (reference sequence). The CDR3 sequence is 15 residues long. Between the trimmed V and J ends, which lost 1 base and 1 base, there was a span of 10 bases. For the CDR3, the DNA is TGTGCCAGCAGCTTAGAACCGGGGACGAACACTGAAGCTTTCTTT. It is translated as CASSLEPGTNTEAFF.

The V and J genes are TRBV12-3 or TRBV12-4 and TRBJ1-2, with D unclear. This CDR3 comprises 11 residues. V lost 7 bases, J lost 3 bases, and 6 bases lay in between. CDR3 DNA sequence: TGTGCCAGCACCGCGGACTATGGCTACACCTTC. The encoded protein is CASTADYGYTF.